The source of this TCR beta chain is a study of blood T cell repertoires in COVID-19. Study at large: Sites across the United States, Italy and Spain contributed samples from acute and convalescent COVID-19. T cells, B-cell-depleted T cells, or PBMCs provided the cDNA or gDNA that served as material.

Sequenced by immunoSEQ multiplex PCR; TCRdb stores in-frame clones only, minus some. Of approximately 290,000 clones in the sample, approximately 84% were seen once. Patients from Seattle were sampled longitudinally, starting during active infection. Trimming left V 1 base short and J 1 base short, with 23 bases between. Germline V gene data show CDR1 as LNHNV and CDR2 as YYDKDF (reference sequence). The CDR3 totals 19 residues. The source of this sequence is a person aged 70 to 79 with COVID-19, enrolled during active disease. Sequencing used peripheral blood. The chain is built from TRBV15 and TRBJ2-7; possibly TRBD2 for D (6 bases). CDR3 bases: TGTGCCACCAGCAGAGGTATTCGGGGGTTAAGTGAGCGATCCTACGAGCAGTACTTC. It encodes CATSRGIRGLSERSYEQYF. Based on the CDR3 plus reference TRBV15 and TRBJ2-7, the full variable domain is DAMVIQNPRYQVTQFGKPVTLSCSQTLNHNVMYWYQQKSSQAPKLLFHYYDKDFNNEADTPDNFQSRRPNTSFCFLDIRSPGLGDTAMYLCATSRGIRGLSERSYEQYFGPGTRLTVT.